The sequence of this T cell receptor (beta chain) was determined in a study of T cell repertoires in cytomegalovirus infection. Turning to the study itself: Indications of both CMV infection and matching HLA type were provided by public TCR beta signatures.

This clonotype was observed a few times. Antigen unknown. The CDR3 has 12 residues. The V gene's germline CDR1 is SGHDT and CDR2 YYEEEE. Trimming took 2 bases from V and 0 from J, leaving 2 bases between them. TCRdb processed the reads anew with MiXCR; each CDR3 protein has one entry. This sample has 700,000 to 950,000 distinct CDR3 sequences, with 32% found just once. Sample: cultured CD8+ T cells from PBMCs, taken from culture after CMV antigen stimulation. V and J are TRBV5-6 and TRBJ1-2; no reliable D call. This sequence originates from a human donor in good health (CMV status not recorded). Some clones in this sample may be carry-over from other donors' samples. In DNA form, the CDR3 reads TGTGCCAGCAGCTTACCTAACTATGGCTACACCTTC. It codes for CASSLPNYGYTF.